The T cell receptor (beta chain) described here comes from a study of PD-L1 blockade in urothelial cancer. Study context: Bladder-origin urothelial cancer in males covered about 90% of the roughly 30 patients. Blood underwent analysis 3 weeks (second dose) and 6 weeks after treatment began.

Described time point: pretreatment peripheral blood. Measured with immunoSEQ multiplex PCR; TCRdb has only the in-frame clones, and not every one. Among fewer than 45,000 clones, more than 70% were seen once, and the ten largest hold more than 20%. Losses at the gene ends were 7 bases for V and 5 bases for J; bases not matched to a gene: 10. The CDR3 sequence is 14 residues long. CDR1 and CDR2 (germline): MNHEY, SVGAGI. The genes are TRBV6-5 and TRBJ1-2, with 7 positions matching TRBD1. The sequencing used PBMCs, collected around atezolizumab (anti-PD-L1) treatment. The clonotype originates from a donor over 35 with urothelial cancer. CDR3 sequence reads: CASTSDRAGYGYTF. The CDR3 DNA follows: TGTGCCAGCACATCCGACAGGGCGGGGTATGGCTACACCTTC.